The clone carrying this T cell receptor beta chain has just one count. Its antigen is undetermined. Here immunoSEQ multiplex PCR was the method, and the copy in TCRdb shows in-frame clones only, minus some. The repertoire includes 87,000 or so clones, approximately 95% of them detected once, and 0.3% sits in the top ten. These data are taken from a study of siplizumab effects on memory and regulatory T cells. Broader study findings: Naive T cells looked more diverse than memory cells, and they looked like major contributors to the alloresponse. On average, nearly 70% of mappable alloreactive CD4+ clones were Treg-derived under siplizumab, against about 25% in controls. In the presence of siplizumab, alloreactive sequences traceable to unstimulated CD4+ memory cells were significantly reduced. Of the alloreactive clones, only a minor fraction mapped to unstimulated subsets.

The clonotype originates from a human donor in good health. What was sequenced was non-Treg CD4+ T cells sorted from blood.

In DNA form, the CDR3 reads TGTGCCAGCAGCTTAACGAGGAGCTCCTACAATGAGCAGTTCTTC. Translation gives CASSLTRSSYNEQFF. This chain links TRBV7-3 with TRBJ2-1; D gene ambiguous. Trimming cost V 0 bases and J 0 bases, with 6 bases left between them. This CDR3 contains 15 residues. Per the germline V gene, CDR1 is SGHTA and CDR2 is FQGTGA. Supplemented by reference TRBV7-3 and TRBJ2-1, the full variable domain reads GAGVSQTPSNKVTEKGKYVELRCDPISGHTALYWYRQSLGQGPEFLIYFQGTGAADDSGLPNDRFFAVRPEGSVSTLKIQRTERGDSAVYLCASSLTRSSYNEQFFGPGTRLTVL.